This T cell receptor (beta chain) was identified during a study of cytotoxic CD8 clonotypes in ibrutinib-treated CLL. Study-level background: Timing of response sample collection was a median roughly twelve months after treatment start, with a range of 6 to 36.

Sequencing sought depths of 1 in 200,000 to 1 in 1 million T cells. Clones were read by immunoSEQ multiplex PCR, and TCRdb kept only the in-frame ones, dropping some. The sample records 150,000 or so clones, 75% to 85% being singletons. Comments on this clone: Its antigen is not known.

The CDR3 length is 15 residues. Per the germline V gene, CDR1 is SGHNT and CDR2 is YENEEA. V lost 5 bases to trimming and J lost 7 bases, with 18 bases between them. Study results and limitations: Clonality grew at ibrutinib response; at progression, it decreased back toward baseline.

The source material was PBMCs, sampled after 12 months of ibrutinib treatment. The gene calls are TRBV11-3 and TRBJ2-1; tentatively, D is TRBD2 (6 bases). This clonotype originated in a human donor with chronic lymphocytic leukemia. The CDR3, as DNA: TGTGCCAGCAGCAAAGGGACTTCCTCCTGGAATGAGCAGTTCTTC. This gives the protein CASSKGTSSWNEQFF.